The T cell receptor beta chain described here comes from a study of T cell responses to AZD1222 COVID-19 vaccine. Whole-study context: Analyses pooled second doses at about 4 or about 12 weeks.

On this clone: The target antigen is unknown.

Study observations and caveats: When two AZD1222 doses had been given, Spike-specific TCR breadth and depth rose. Clonal diversity was possibly underestimated, and the donors were mostly white British, with more females. As reported, nearly half of all spike-specific TCRs target variant regions that are unmutated.

The V end was cut by 2 bases, the J end by 5 bases, with 13 bases between. The CDR3 loop spans 16 amino acids. Germline V gene sequence: CDR1 MNHEY, CDR2 SVGAGI. The protocol was immunoSEQ multiplex PCR, while the TCRdb copy is restricted to in-frame clones and leaves out a portion. In the table there are about 140,000 clones, roughly nine tenths of which are singletons. Source: peripheral blood, taken on day 0 of AZD1222 vaccination. This rearrangement joins TRBV6-5 to TRBJ1-6; TRBD1 might be the D (5 bases). The TCR originated in an adult in good health. CDR3 sequence reads: CASSYGGSGHNSPLHF. The CDR3 DNA sequence: TGTGCCAGCAGTTACGGCGGATCAGGGCATAATTCACCCCTCCACTTT.